The source of this T cell receptor beta chain is a study of blood T cells in healthy people across ages. Study results and caveats: TCR beta diversity tracked closely with naive T cell percentage.

The second PCR ran roughly 7 to 12 cycles with a sample-barcoded 5' primer and J-beta primers. TCRdb re-analysed the 5' RACE reads in MiXCR, keeping a single row per CDR3 protein. The sample carries hundreds of thousands of distinct CDR3 sequences, roughly 50% recorded once. Germline V gives CDR1 MDHEN, CDR2 SYDVKM. This CDR3 comprises 15 residues. The germline V and J ends were trimmed by 2 bases and 0 bases, with 8 bases remaining between them. As concerns this clonotype: Its antigen is not identified.

Caucasian, healthy and from Russia, the donors were aged between about 6 and 100. No fewer than 6.5 million PBMCs went into each sample. This sequence originates from a woman aged 55-70 years in good health. The source material was blood. The gene calls are TRBV28 and TRBJ2-4, with D possibly matching TRBD2 (6 bases). This CDR3 reads CASSLQRVAKNIQYF. The DNA of the CDR3 is TGTGCCAGCAGTTTACAGCGGGTAGCCAAAAACATTCAGTACTTC.